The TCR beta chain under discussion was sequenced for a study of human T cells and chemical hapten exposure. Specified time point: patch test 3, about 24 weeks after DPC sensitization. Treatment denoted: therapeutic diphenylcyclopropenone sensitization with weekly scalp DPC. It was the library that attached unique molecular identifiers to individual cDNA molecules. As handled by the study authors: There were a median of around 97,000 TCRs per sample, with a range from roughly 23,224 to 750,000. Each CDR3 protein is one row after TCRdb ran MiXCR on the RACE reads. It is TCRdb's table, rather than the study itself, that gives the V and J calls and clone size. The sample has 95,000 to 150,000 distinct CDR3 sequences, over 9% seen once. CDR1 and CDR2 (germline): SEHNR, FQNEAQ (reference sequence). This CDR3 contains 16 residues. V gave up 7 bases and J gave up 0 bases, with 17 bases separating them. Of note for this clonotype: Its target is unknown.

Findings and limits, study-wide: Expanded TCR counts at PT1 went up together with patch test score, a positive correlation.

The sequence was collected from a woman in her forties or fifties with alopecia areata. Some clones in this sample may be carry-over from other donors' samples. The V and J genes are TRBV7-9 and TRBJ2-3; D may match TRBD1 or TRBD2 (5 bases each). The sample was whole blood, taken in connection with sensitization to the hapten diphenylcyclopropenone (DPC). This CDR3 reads CASTPFEGSSTDTQYF. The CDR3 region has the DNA TGTGCCAGCACCCCGTTCGAGGGGTCTAGCACAGATACGCAGTATTTT.